Reported below is one T cell receptor beta chain. The antigen is undetermined. The CDR3 is 14 residues long. CDR1 is SGHTA and CDR2 is FQGNSA in the germline V gene. The source of the sample is a study of cytomegalovirus exposure and HLA in healthy donors. Study-wide results and limits: The availability of immune exposure information extended only to CMV serostatus. In vitro confirmation showed three CMV-associated chains to be CMV antigen specific. Reported findings show TCR beta sequences accurately forecast HLA-A and HLA-B alleles in most subjects.

It was with 60 Vbeta and 13 Jbeta primers that the PCR ran. TCRdb's table, derived via immunoSEQ multiplex PCR, lists solely in-frame clones and lacks some. The table has roughly 140,000 clones, 50% to 75% seen once. The rearrangement joins TRBV7-2 to TRBJ2-5; 7 positions match TRBD1. The J call may be incorrect, as the DNA end agrees better with TRBJ2-7. The sequenced material came from PBMCs. The TCR was taken from a young woman in good health and CMV-seropositive. CDR3 amino acids: CASSPTGFSYEQYF. CDR3 sequence (DNA): TGTGCCAGCAGCCCGACAGGGTTCTCCTACGAGCAGTACTTC.